This T cell receptor beta chain was identified during a study of T-cell reconstitution after alpha-beta-depleted transplantation in children. Per the germline V gene, CDR1 is KGHDR and CDR2 is SFDVKD. V shed 3 bases, J shed 0 bases, and the junction held 3 bases outside the gene matches. This CDR3 has 17 amino acids. Preparation of the TCRbeta library used unique molecular identifiers. TCRdb re-derived calls from the PCR reads in MiXCR, one entry per CDR3 protein. The sample contains 500,000 or so distinct CDR3 sequences, approximately 32% of which appear only once. This clonotype was sampled from a human donor who donated a stem cell graft to a child with aplastic anemia. This rearrangement joins TRBV24-1 to TRBJ2-6, with 8 bases fitting TRBD1. Here the sequenced sample was PBMCs from the stem cell graft donor, taken from the stem cell graft. The CDR3 is CATSDGGQVSGANVLTF. CDR3 in DNA: TGTGCCACCAGTGATGGGGGACAGGTCTCTGGGGCCAACGTCCTGACTTTC.